The 5 T cell receptor beta chains below all came from one sample that was sequenced in a study of T cells in Graves' hyperthyroidism and ophthalmopathy. Amplified TCR beta CDR3 regions derived from RNA transcripts. TCR CDR3 regions were first amplified by RT-PCR with HTBI primers. In TCRdb, the multiplex PCR reads were re-called with MiXCR into one record per CDR3 protein. The data hold 550,000 to 650,000 distinct CDR3 sequences, with about 15% observed a single time. The specimen sequenced was blood. The receptor source for this set is a woman aged 25 to 45 with Graves' hyperthyroidism that later progressed to Graves' ophthalmopathy.

This clonotype was found many times. J is TRBJ2-5 and V is TRBV2, with 9 positions matching TRBD1. From germline, CDR1 is SNHLY and CDR2 FYNNEI. J gave up 0 bases and V 4 bases, and 3 bases lay outside the gene matches. The CDR3 loop spans 15 amino acids. CDR3 coding DNA: TGTGCCAGCAGTGCCGGGACAGGGTACCAAGAGACCCAGTACTTC. Protein product: CASSAGTGYQETQYF.

This clonotype has a count of ten or more. DNA of the CDR3: TGTGCCAGCAGTTTCCGGGACGCCAAAAACATTCAGTACTTC. Its translation: CASSFRDAKNIQYF. The chain recombines TRBV12-3 or TRBV12-4 with TRBJ2-4; either TRBD1 or TRBD2 may fit D (5 bases each). The CDR3 consists of 14 residues. Deletions cut 3 bases from V and 1 base from J, with 7 bases between.

The chain has TRBV19 and TRBJ2-5; the match to TRBD2 covers 8 bases. This CDR3 region has 16 residues. V lost 4 bases to trimming and J lost 0 bases; unmatched junction nucleotides: 7. The germline gives CDR1 LNHDA, CDR2 SQIVND (reference sequence). DNA for the CDR3: TGTGCCAGTAGTACTCGTCTAGCGGGTTACCAAGAGACCCAGTACTTC. Amino acid sequence: CASSTRLAGYQETQYF.

The chain is built from TRBV5-1 and TRBJ1-5; possibly TRBD1 for D (6 bases). The V end was cut by 0 bases, the J end by 5 bases, with 9 bases between. CDR1 and CDR2 (germline): SGHRS, YFSETQ. This CDR3 comprises 14 residues. The CDR3 is CASSLGQAHQPQHF. For the CDR3, the DNA is TGCGCCAGCAGCTTGGGACAGGCCCATCAGCCCCAGCATTTT.

This clonotype was counted between two and nine times. The V call is TRBV6-1, the J call TRBJ2-7; TRBD1 agrees at 7 bases. V shed 4 bases, J shed 0 bases, and the junction held 3 bases outside the gene matches. Per the germline V gene, CDR1 is MNHNS and CDR2 is SASEGT. The CDR3 is 14 amino acids. CDR3 protein: CASSVDRVSYEQYF. The CDR3 bases are TGTGCCAGCAGTGTAGACAGGGTCTCCTACGAGCAGTACTTC.